A selection of T cell receptor beta chains follows, all from one sample in a study of blood T cell repertoires in COVID-19. Repertoires were generated with immunoSEQ multiplex PCR, while TCRdb's copy carries only in-frame clones and drops some. This table holds 270,000 or so clones, approximately 89% found once. Material: PBMCs or T cells enriched from blood (not recorded which). The source of these receptors is a man aged 35-49 years who had been exposed to COVID-19. CDR3s include the opening cysteine and the closing phenylalanine or tryptophan. Fields, in order: V gene, D gene, CDR3 length, clone size, J gene, CDR3 protein, CDR3 DNA. A D gene is named only where the DNA matches it firmly. Size values are once, few and many counts, or a class for expanded clones, and some rows have none.

V gene: TRBV11-3
D gene: TRBD1
CDR3 length: 13
clone size: few
J gene: TRBJ2-7
CDR3 protein: CASKNRGSHEQYF
CDR3 DNA: TGTGCCAGCAAGAACAGGGGGTCCCACGAGCAGTACTTC

V gene: TRBV28
D gene: -
CDR3 length: 16
clone size: few
J gene: TRBJ1-4
CDR3 protein: CASKPSPGLGDEKLFF
CDR3 DNA: TGTGCCAGCAAACCCAGTCCAGGGTTGGGCGATGAAAAACTGTTTTTT

V gene: TRBV6-6
D gene: TRBD1
CDR3 length: 16
clone size: -
J gene: TRBJ1-6
CDR3 protein: CASSSPTGFLDSPLHF
CDR3 DNA: TGTGCCAGCAGTTCACCGACAGGGTTCTTGGATTCACCCCTCCACTTT

V gene: TRBV2
D gene: -
CDR3 length: 10
clone size: few
J gene: TRBJ2-7
CDR3 protein: CASTLYEQYF
CDR3 DNA: TGTGCCAGCACCTTATACGAGCAGTACTTC

V gene: TRBV30
D gene: TRBD2
CDR3 length: 16
clone size: -
J gene: TRBJ2-1
CDR3 protein: CARALGGSTPGNEQFF
CDR3 DNA: TGTGCCAGGGCCTTGGGCGGGAGTACTCCGGGCAATGAGCAGTTCTTC

V gene: TRBV12-3/TRBV12-4
D gene: -
CDR3 length: 13
clone size: -
J gene: TRBJ1-5
CDR3 protein: CASTARDTQPQHF
CDR3 DNA: TGTGCCAGCACCGCCAGGGATACTCAGCCCCAGCATTTT

V gene: TRBV4-1
D gene: -
CDR3 length: 15
clone size: -
J gene: TRBJ2-7
CDR3 protein: CASSQPEGLGDEQYF
CDR3 DNA: TGCGCCAGCAGCCAACCGGAAGGTCTAGGGGACGAGCAGTACTTC

V gene: TRBV7-4
D gene: TRBD2
CDR3 length: 18
clone size: -
J gene: TRBJ2-3
CDR3 protein: CASSYPPKVAGRTDTQYF
CDR3 DNA: TGTGCCAGCAGCTATCCCCCCAAGGTAGCGGGGAGGACAGATACGCAGTATTTT

V gene: TRBV5-1
D gene: -
CDR3 length: 18
clone size: -
J gene: TRBJ2-7
CDR3 protein: CASSPGTAKAGLSYEQYF
CDR3 DNA: TGCGCCAGCAGCCCCGGGACAGCTAAAGCGGGCCTCTCCTACGAGCAGTACTTC

V gene: TRBV11-3
D gene: -
CDR3 length: 16
clone size: -
J gene: TRBJ2-2
CDR3 protein: CASSYHIGRSTGELFF
CDR3 DNA: TGTGCCAGCAGCTATCACATCGGTAGGAGCACCGGGGAGCTGTTTTTT

V gene: TRBV28
D gene: -
CDR3 length: 18
clone size: -
J gene: TRBJ1-4
CDR3 protein: CASSLSFSGGSINEKLFF
CDR3 DNA: TGTGCCAGCAGTTTATCTTTCAGTGGGGGCTCAATTAATGAAAAACTGTTTTTT

V gene: TRBV19
D gene: -
CDR3 length: 13
clone size: -
J gene: TRBJ2-7
CDR3 protein: CASSTNTGKEQYF
CDR3 DNA: TGTGCCAGTAGTACAAACACAGGGAAAGAGCAGTACTTC

V gene: TRBV2
D gene: TRBD1
CDR3 length: 14
clone size: -
J gene: TRBJ1-6
CDR3 protein: CASTGGVGNSPLHF
CDR3 DNA: TGTGCCAGCACAGGGGGCGTGGGTAATTCACCCCTCCACTTT

V gene: TRBV3-1/TRBV3-2
D gene: TRBD2
CDR3 length: 17
clone size: many
J gene: TRBJ2-7
CDR3 protein: CASSQDVGTSGTPGQYF
CDR3 DNA: TGTGCCAGCAGCCAAGATGTAGGTACTAGCGGGACGCCTGGGCAGTACTTC

V gene: TRBV12-3/TRBV12-4
D gene: -
CDR3 length: 13
clone size: few
J gene: TRBJ2-7
CDR3 protein: CASSLERRYEQYF
CDR3 DNA: TGTGCCAGCAGCCTTGAGCGTCGCTACGAGCAGTACTTC

V gene: TRBV28
D gene: TRBD1
CDR3 length: 15
clone size: -
J gene: TRBJ1-1
CDR3 protein: CASSGDRHMNTEAFF
CDR3 DNA: TGTGCCAGCAGCGGGGACAGACACATGAACACTGAAGCTTTCTTT

V gene: TRBV2
D gene: -
CDR3 length: 15
clone size: few
J gene: TRBJ2-7
CDR3 protein: CASRDLVASPYEQYF
CDR3 DNA: TGTGCCAGCAGGGACCTGGTAGCGAGTCCCTACGAGCAGTACTTC

V gene: TRBV9
D gene: -
CDR3 length: 13
clone size: -
J gene: TRBJ1-4
CDR3 protein: CASSVDRDEKLFF
CDR3 DNA: TGTGCCAGCAGCGTAGACAGGGATGAAAAACTGTTTTTT